The sample holds a few counts of the clone carrying this TCR beta chain. Its antigen is still unknown. The PCR ran on 60 Vbeta and 13 Jbeta primers. Produced via immunoSEQ multiplex PCR; TCRdb's table is partial and in-frame only. This sample has some 150,000 clones, with around nine tenths found just once. The data originate from a study of cytomegalovirus exposure and HLA in healthy donors. Study-level background: Genotyping of 300 to 450 donors showed that 70% to 90% belonged to the Caucasian-associated ancestry cluster.

Study observations and caveats: Confirmation was obtained in vitro that a few CMV-associated chains are specific for CMV antigens. Evidence from a later analysis indicated that most CMV-associated TCR beta chains looked HLA-restricted. Likely technical artifact: a cluster of highly shared sequence variants.

In germline, CDR1 is SGHRS, CDR2 YFSETQ. The length of the CDR3 is 16 residues. V was pared by 2 bases and J by 0 bases, with 15 bases between. The chain has TRBV5-1 and TRBJ2-7; a possible D gene is TRBD2 (5 bases). The sequence derives from a woman aged 30 to 39 in good health and CMV-seronegative. The sequenced sample consisted of PBMCs. In nucleotides, the CDR3 is TGCGCCAGCAGCTTCGGTCAGCGGAGGTTCTCCTACGAGCAGTACTTC. It is translated as CASSFGQRRFSYEQYF.